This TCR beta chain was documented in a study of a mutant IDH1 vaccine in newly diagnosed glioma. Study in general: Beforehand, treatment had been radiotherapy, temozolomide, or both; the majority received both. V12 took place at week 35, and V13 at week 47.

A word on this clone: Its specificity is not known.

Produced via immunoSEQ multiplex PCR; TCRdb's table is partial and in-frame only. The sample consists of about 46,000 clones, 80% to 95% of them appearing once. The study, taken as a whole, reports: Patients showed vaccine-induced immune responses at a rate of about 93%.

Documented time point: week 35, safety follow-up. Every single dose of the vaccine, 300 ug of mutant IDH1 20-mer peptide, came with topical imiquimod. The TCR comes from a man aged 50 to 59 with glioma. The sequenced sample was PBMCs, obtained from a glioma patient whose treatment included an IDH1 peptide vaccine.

The CDR3 bases are TGTGCCAGCACTCCCAGGGGGGCAGGGGTTAGTTACACCTTC. This encodes CASTPRGAGVSYTF. The rearrangement links TRBV2 to TRBJ1-2, with 7 bases matching TRBD1. Germline V lookup: CDR1 SNHLY, CDR2 FYNNEI. CDR3 length: 14 amino acids. V shed 7 bases, J shed 11 bases, and the junction held 16 bases outside the gene matches.